One and the same sample provided the 18 T cell receptor beta chains below, sequenced in a study. Treg sorting used a CD4+CD25+CD127-/low gate. TCRdb fed the 5' RACE reads into MiXCR, producing one record per CDR3 protein. The profile covers roughly 45,000 distinct CDR3 sequences, with about a fifth appearing a single time and approximately 4.7% taken by the ten largest. The specimen sequenced was Tregs sorted from a lymph node. The source is a female donor with breast cancer.

The sample holds many counts of this clonotype. The V call is TRBV5-1, the J call TRBJ2-1; the D is unclear. V lost 5 bases, J lost 0 bases, and 9 bases lay in between. Germline V gene sequence: CDR1 SGHRS, CDR2 YFSETQ. The CDR3 extends over 14 amino acids. CDR3 in DNA: TGCGCCAGCAGACCGGCAAGCTCCTACAATGAGCAGTTCTTC. Protein: CASRPASSYNEQFF.

This clonotype was seen more than once but under ten times. V usage is TRBV9 and J usage is TRBJ2-5, with 8 nucleotides matching TRBD2. The CDR3 totals 15 residues. Germline V gene sequence: CDR1 SGDLS, CDR2 YYNGEE. V shed 4 bases, J shed 5 bases, and the junction held 10 bases outside the gene matches. CDR3: CASSPRTSRRETQYF. The CDR3 nucleotides are TGTGCCAGCAGCCCCAGGACTAGCCGGAGGGAGACCCAGTACTTC.

This chain connects TRBV27 to TRBJ1-5; no clear D gene. Germline CDR1 reads MNHEY; CDR2 reads SMNVEV (reference sequence). V gave up 0 bases and J gave up 6 bases, with 9 bases separating them. The CDR3 loop spans 14 amino acids. CDR3 protein: CASSLSGFGQPQHF. The DNA of the CDR3 is TGTGCCAGCAGTTTATCCGGGTTCGGTCAGCCCCAGCATTTT.

In this sample, this clonotype turned up a few times. The chain has TRBV5-6 and TRBJ2-1; TRBD1 matches at 7 bases. The CDR3 is made up of 16 amino acids. Losses at the gene ends were 0 bases for V and 8 bases for J; bases not matched to a gene: 11. Germline V lookup: CDR1 SGHDT, CDR2 YYEEEE. For the CDR3, the DNA is TGTGCCAGCAGCTTGGCCCTGGCAGGGGGATACCATGAGCAGTTCTTC. Its protein product is CASSLALAGGYHEQFF.

The chain is built from TRBV25-1 and TRBJ1-4, with D uncertain. CDR3 length: 13 amino acids. CDR1 is MGHDK, CDR2 SYGVNS, per germline. Trimming took off 10 bases at V and 4 bases at J, with 13 bases between the two ends. CDR3 amino acids: CATMGRVNEKLFF. CDR3 in DNA: TGTGCCACCATGGGCAGAGTTAATGAAAAACTGTTTTTT.

This clonotype has ten or more counts. V is TRBV27 and J is TRBJ2-3; D may be TRBD1 or TRBD2 (6 bases each). CDR3 length: 16 residues. CDR1 and CDR2 (germline): MNHEY, SMNVEV (reference sequence). V gave up 0 bases and J gave up 0 bases, with 10 bases separating them. This chain's CDR3 is CASSLSKGGSTDTQYF. CDR3 nucleotide sequence: TGTGCCAGCAGTTTATCGAAAGGGGGGAGCACAGATACGCAGTATTTT.

The table lists this clonotype with many counts. The gene calls are TRBV9 and TRBJ2-4; the D call may be TRBD1 or TRBD2 (5 bases each). This CDR3 is built from 13 residues. Trimming pared 3 bases from V and 13 bases from J, leaving 17 bases between. Germline V gives CDR1 SGDLS, CDR2 YYNGEE. The CDR3 nucleotides are TGTGCCAGCAGCGCCCCCCGGGACCCTAACCAGTACTTC. Protein product: CASSAPRDPNQYF.

The chain links TRBV28 to TRBJ2-3; D not resolved. V was trimmed by 5 bases and J by 10 bases, leaving 10 bases between them. Per the germline V gene, CDR1 is MDHEN and CDR2 is SYDVKM. The CDR3 is 11 amino acids. The CDR3 region has the DNA TGTGCCAGCAGTCCCTCCCGGTCGCAGTATTTT. The encoded protein is CASSPSRSQYF.

This clonotype was seen a few times. The rearrangement uses TRBV6-1 and TRBJ1-1; D not resolved. Looked up from germline, CDR1 is MNHNS and CDR2 is SASEGT. CDR3 length: 13 residues. Trimming left V 1 base short and J 1 base short, with 4 bases between. CDR3 residues: CASSEVQNTEAFF. The CDR3, as DNA: TGTGCCAGCAGTGAAGTACAGAACACTGAAGCTTTCTTT.

The chain links TRBV5-1 to TRBJ2-5; 7 nucleotides align to TRBD2. Germline V gene data show CDR1 as SGHRS and CDR2 as YFSETQ. The J segment lost 3 bases and the V segment lost 4 bases, leaving 9 bases of the junction unmatched. The CDR3 loop spans 15 amino acids. The CDR3 nucleotides read TGCGCCAGCAGCCTCGGGACTACGCAAAAAGAGACCCAGTACTTC. Translating gives CASSLGTTQKETQYF.

The J gene is TRBJ1-2, the V gene TRBV5-5; no clear D gene. The germline V gene encodes CDR1 SGHKS and CDR2 YYEKEE (reference sequence). V was shortened by 4 bases and J by 4 bases, with 11 bases between the two germline ends. The CDR3 totals 13 residues. The CDR3 coding sequence is TGTGCCAGCAGCCCCCTAGGGATCTATGGCTACACCTTC. Its translation: CASSPLGIYGYTF.

V gene TRBV5-1 combines with J gene TRBJ1-2; D remains unclear. This CDR3 has 13 amino acids. Germline assignment: CDR1 SGHRS and CDR2 YFSETQ. Trimming left V 0 bases short and J 1 base short, with 4 bases between. The CDR3 coding sequence is TGCGCCAGCAGCTTGGACAGTAACTATGGCTACACCTTC. Translating it yields CASSLDSNYGYTF. The full variable domain, with the rest looked up from reference TRBV5-1 and TRBJ1-2, is KAGVTQTPRYLIKTRGQQVTLSCSPISGHRSVSWYQQTPGQGLQFLFEYFSETQRNKGNFPGRFSGRQFSNSRSEMNVSTLELGDSALYLCASSLDSNYGYTFGSGTRLTVV.

V gene TRBV20-1 combines with J gene TRBJ2-3, with D possibly being TRBD1 (6 bases). V dropped 4 bases and J dropped 6 bases, with 14 bases sitting between them. The germline V gene encodes CDR1 DFQATT and CDR2 SNEGSKA (reference sequence). This CDR3 has 13 residues. The CDR3 sequence is CSAILGQGDTQYF. In nucleotides, the CDR3 is TGCAGTGCTATTCTGGGCCAGGGGGATACGCAGTATTTT.

Many counts were recorded for this clonotype. In DNA, the CDR3 is TGTGCCAGCAGCGTAGATGAGCGGGAGTACACCGGGGAGCTGTTTTTT. It yields the protein CASSVDEREYTGELFF. The V and J genes are TRBV9 and TRBJ2-2, with TRBD2 identical over 8 bases. Per the germline V gene, CDR1 is SGDLS and CDR2 is YYNGEE. The CDR3 totals 16 residues. V shed 0 bases and J 3 bases; nucleotides not matched to a gene: 4.

In the case of this clonotype: The CDR3 ends on some other residue instead of the conserved phenylalanine or tryptophan, so this is likely a read error. The chain joins TRBV3-1 to TRBJ2-7; perhaps TRBD2 as D (6 bases). CDR3 length: 14 residues. Looked up from germline, CDR1 is LGHDT and CDR2 is YNNKEL (reference sequence). Trimming left V 4 bases short and J 3 bases short, with 13 bases between. The CDR3 spells CASSPPWGDYEQYL. CDR3 in DNA: TGTGCCAGCAGCCCCCCCTGGGGGGACTACGAGCAGTACCTC.

This clonotype was counted at least ten times. The chain is built from TRBV12-3 or TRBV12-4 and TRBJ2-1; 9 bases are shared with TRBD2. The CDR3 has 18 residues. Trimming took 5 bases from V and 1 from J; bases not matched to a gene: 12. Written as DNA, the CDR3 is TGTGCCAGCAGTCCGGGACTAGCTTTGGATAGGTCCTACAATGAGCAGTTCTTC. Amino acid sequence: CASSPGLALDRSYNEQFF.

This sequence joins TRBV5-1 and TRBJ1-5; D is unclear. In germline, CDR1 is SGHRS, CDR2 YFSETQ. This CDR3 spans 17 amino acids. V lost 0 bases and J 4 bases, leaving 17 bases between the germline ends. This chain's CDR3 is CASSLEGAGGPNQPQHF. CDR3 nucleotides: TGCGCCAGCAGCTTGGAGGGCGCCGGAGGTCCAAATCAGCCCCAGCATTTT.

V usage is TRBV10-3 and J usage is TRBJ1-2; D not certain. Trimming pared 8 bases from V and 6 bases from J, leaving 19 bases between. CDR3 length: 14 amino acids. The germline gives CDR1 ENHRY, CDR2 SYGVKD. The DNA for the CDR3 is TGTGCCATCCAGCGGCAGGTGGGCGAGGATGGCTACACCTTC. It translates to CAIQRQVGEDGYTF.